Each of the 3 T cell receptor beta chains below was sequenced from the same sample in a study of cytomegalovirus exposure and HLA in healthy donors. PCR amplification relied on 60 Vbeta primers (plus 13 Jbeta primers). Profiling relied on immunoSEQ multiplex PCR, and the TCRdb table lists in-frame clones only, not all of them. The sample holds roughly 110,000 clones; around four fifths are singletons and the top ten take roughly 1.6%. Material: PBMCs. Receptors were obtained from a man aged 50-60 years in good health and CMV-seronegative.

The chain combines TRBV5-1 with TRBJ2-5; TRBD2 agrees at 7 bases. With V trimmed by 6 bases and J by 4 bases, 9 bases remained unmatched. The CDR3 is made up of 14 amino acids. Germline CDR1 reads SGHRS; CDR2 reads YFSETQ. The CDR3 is CASTRGLGGETQYF. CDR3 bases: TGCGCCAGCACCCGAGGACTAGGAGGAGAGACCCAGTACTTC.

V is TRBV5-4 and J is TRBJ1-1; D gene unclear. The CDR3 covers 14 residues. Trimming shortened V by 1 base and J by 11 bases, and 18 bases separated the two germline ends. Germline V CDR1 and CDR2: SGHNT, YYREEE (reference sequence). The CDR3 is CASSLQLLGSVAFF. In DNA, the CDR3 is TGTGCCAGCAGCTTGCAACTGCTTGGGAGCGTGGCTTTCTTT.

The CDR3 DNA sequence: TGTGCCTGGAGTCAACAGGGACCTGAAGCTTTCTTT. It yields the protein CAWSQQGPEAFF. The chain uses TRBV30 and TRBJ1-1, with a possible D match to TRBD1 (6 bases). The germline gives CDR1 GTSNPN, CDR2 SVGIG (reference sequence). CDR3 length: 12 residues. The V and J ends lost 2 bases and 6 bases respectively, with 10 bases between them.